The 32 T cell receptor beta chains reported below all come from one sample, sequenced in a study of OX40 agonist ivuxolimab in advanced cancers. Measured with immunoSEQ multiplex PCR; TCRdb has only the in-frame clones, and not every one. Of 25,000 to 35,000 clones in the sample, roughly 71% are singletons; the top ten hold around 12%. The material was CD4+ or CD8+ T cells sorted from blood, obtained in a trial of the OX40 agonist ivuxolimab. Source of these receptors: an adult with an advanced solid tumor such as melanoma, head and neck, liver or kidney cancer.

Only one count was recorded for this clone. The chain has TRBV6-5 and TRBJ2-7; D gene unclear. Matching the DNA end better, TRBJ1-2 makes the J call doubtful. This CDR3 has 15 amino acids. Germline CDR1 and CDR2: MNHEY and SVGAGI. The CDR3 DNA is TGTGCCAGCAGTTACTCGATTACTATTAACTATGGCTACACCTTC. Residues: CASSYSITINYGYTF.

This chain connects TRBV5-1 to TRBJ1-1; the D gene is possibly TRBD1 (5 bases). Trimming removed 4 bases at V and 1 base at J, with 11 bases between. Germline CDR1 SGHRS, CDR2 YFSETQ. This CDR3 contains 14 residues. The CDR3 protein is CASSISRGNTEAFF. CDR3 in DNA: TGCGCCAGCAGCATCTCGAGGGGGAACACTGAAGCTTTCTTT.

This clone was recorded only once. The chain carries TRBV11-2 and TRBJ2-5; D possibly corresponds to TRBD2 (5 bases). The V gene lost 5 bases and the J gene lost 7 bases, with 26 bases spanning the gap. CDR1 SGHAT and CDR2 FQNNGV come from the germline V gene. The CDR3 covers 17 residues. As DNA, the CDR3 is TGTGCCAGCAGCCACCTACATCGGCGGGCTGATTTGCGGACCCAGTACTTC. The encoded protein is CASSHLHRRADLRTQYF.

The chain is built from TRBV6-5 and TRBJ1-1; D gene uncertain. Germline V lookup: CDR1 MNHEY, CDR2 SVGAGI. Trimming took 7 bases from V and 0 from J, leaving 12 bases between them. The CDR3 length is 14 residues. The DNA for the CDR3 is TGTGCCAGCATCAACGGGAATTTGAACACTGAAGCTTTCTTT. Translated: CASINGNLNTEAFF.

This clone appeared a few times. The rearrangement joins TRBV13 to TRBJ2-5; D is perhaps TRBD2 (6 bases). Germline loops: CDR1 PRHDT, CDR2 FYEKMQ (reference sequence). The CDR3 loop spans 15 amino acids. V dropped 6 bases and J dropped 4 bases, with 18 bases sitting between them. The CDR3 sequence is CASSPPGAGTETQYF. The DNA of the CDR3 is TGTGCCAGCAGTCCTCCGGGAGCAGGCACAGAGACCCAGTACTTC. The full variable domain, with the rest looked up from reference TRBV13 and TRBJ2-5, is AAGVIQSPRHLIKEKRETATLKCYPIPRHDTVYWYQQGPGQDPQFLISFYEKMQSDKGSIPDRFSAQQFSDYHSELNMSSLELGDSALYFCASSPPGAGTETQYFGPGTRLLVL.

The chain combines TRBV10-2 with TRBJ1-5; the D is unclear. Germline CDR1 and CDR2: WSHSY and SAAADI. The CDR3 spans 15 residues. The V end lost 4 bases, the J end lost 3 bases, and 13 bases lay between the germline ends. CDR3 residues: CASSGSGPNNQPQHF. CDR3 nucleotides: TGCGCCAGCAGTGGCTCAGGCCCTAACAATCAGCCCCAGCATTTT.

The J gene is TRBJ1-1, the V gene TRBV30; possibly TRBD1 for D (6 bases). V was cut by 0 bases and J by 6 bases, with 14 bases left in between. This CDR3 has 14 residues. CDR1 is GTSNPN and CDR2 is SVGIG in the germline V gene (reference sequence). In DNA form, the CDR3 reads TGTGCCTGGAGTGTGCTGAACGGACAGTCTGAAGCTTTCTTT. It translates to CAWSVLNGQSEAFF.

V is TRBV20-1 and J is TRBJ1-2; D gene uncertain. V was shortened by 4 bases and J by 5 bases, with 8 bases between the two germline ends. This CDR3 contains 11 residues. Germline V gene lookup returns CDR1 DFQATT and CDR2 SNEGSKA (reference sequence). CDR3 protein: CSAIPQYGYTF. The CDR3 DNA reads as TGCAGTGCTATACCCCAGTATGGCTACACCTTC.

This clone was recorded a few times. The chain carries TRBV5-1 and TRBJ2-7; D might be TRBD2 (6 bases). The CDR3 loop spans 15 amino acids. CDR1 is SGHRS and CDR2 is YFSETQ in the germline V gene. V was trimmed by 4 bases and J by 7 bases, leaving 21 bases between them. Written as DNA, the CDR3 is TGCGCCAGCAGCCCCCGGGACTTCCTGTCGAAAGAGCAGTACTTC. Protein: CASSPRDFLSKEQYF.

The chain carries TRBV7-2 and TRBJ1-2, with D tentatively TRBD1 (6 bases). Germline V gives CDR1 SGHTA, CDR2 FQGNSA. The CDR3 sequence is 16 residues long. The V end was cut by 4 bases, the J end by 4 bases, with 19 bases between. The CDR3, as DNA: TGTGCCAGCAGCTCGCAGGGGATGCTTCCGGGCTATGGCTACACCTTC. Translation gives CASSSQGMLPGYGYTF.

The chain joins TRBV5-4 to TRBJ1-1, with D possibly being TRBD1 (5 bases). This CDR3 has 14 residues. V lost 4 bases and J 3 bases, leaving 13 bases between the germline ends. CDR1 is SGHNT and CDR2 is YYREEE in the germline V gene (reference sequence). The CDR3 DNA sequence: TGTGCCAGCAGCCGAGGAGGGGCCGACACTGAAGCTTTCTTT. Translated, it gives CASSRGGADTEAFF.

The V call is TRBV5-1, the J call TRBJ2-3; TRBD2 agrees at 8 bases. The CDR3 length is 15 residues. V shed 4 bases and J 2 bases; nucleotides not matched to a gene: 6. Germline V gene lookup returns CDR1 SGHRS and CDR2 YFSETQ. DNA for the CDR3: TGCGCCAGCAGCACCAGCGGGGGATCCACAGATACGCAGTATTTT. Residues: CASSTSGGSTDTQYF.

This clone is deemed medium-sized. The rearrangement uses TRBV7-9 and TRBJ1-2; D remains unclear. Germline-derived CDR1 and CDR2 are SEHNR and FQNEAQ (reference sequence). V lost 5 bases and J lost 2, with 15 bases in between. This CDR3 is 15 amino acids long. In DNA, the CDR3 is TGTGCCAGCAGCGAGGCCGGGCAGCTCAACTATGGCTACACCTTC. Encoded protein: CASSEAGQLNYGYTF.

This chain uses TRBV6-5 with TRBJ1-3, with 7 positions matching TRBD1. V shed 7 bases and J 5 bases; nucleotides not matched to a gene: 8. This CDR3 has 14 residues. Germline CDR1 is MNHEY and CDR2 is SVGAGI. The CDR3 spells CASTSQGGRNTIYF. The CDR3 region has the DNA TGTGCCAGCACCTCCCAGGGGGGCAGAAACACCATATATTTT.

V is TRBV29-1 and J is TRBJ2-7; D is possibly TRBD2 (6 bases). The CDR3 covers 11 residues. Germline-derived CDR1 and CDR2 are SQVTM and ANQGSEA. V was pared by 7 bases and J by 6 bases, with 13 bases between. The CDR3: CSAGTGLEQYF. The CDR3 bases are TGCAGCGCCGGGACGGGACTCGAGCAGTACTTC.

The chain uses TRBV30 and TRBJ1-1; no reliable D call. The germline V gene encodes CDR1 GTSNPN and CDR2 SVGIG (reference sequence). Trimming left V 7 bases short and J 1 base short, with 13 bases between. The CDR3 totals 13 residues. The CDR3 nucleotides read TGTGCCTCTCATAGTTTCCCGAACACTGAAGCTTTCTTT. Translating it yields CASHSFPNTEAFF.

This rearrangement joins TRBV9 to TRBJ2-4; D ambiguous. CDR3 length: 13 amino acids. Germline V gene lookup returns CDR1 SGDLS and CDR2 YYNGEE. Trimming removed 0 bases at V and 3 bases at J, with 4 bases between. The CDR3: CASSVDVKNIQYF. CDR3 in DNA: TGTGCCAGCAGCGTAGATGTCAAAAACATTCAGTACTTC. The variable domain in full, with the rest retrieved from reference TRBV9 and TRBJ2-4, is DSGVTQTPKHLITATGQRVTLRCSPRSGDLSVYWYQQSLDQGLQFLIQYYNGEERAKGNILERFSAQQFPDLHSELNLSSLELGDSALYFCASSVDVKNIQYFGAGTRLSVL.

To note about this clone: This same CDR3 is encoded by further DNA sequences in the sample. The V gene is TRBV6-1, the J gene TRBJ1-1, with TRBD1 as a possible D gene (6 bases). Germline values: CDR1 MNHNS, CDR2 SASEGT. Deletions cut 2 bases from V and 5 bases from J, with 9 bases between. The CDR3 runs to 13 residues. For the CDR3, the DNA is TGTGCCAGCAGTGAACAGGGGCGGACTGAAGCTTTCTTT. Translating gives CASSEQGRTEAFF.

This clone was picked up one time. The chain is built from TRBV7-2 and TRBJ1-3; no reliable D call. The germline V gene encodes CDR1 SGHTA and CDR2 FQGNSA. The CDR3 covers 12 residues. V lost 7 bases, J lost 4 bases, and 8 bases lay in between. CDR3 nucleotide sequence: TGTGCCAGCACCCTGGGCGGAAACACCATATATTTT. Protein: CASTLGGNTIYF.

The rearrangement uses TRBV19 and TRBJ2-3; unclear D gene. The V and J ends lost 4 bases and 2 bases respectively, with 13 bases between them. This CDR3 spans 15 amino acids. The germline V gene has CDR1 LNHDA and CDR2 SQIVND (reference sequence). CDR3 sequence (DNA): TGTGCCAGTAGTAGCTGGCAGCTGTTCACAGATACGCAGTATTTT. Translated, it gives CASSSWQLFTDTQYF. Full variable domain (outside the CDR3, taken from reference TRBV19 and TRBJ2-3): DGGITQSPKYLFRKEGQNVTLSCEQNLNHDAMYWYRQDPGQGLRLIYYSQIVNDFQKGDIAEGYSVSREKKESFPLTVTSAQKNPTAFYLCASSSWQLFTDTQYFGPGTRLTVL.

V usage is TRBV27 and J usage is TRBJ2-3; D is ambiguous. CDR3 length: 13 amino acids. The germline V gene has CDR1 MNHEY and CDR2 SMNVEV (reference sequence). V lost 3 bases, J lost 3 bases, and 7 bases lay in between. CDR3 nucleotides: TGTGCCAGCAGTTTTAAGAGAACAGATACGCAGTATTTT. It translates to CASSFKRTDTQYF.

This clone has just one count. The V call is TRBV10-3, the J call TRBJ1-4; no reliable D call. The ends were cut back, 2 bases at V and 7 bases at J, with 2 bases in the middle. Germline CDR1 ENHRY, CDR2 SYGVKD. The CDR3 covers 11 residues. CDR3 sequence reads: CAISEGEKLFF. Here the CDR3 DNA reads TGTGCCATCAGTGAGGGTGAAAAACTGTTTTTT.

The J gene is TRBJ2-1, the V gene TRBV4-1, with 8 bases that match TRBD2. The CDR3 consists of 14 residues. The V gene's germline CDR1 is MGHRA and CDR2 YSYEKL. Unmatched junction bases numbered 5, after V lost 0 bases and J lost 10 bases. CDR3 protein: CASSQESRGGEQFF. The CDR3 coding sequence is TGCGCCAGCAGCCAAGAGAGTCGGGGGGGGGAGCAGTTCTTC.

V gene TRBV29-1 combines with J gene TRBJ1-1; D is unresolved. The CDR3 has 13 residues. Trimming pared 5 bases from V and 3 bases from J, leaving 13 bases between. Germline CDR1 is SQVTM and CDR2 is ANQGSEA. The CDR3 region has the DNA TGCAGCGTTTATGTAGGGCCATACACTGAAGCTTTCTTT. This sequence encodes CSVYVGPYTEAFF.

The CDR3 nucleotides are TGTGCCAGCACCCGAGGACAGGGAGGTAACACTGAAGCTTTCTTT. Amino acids: CASTRGQGGNTEAFF. The chain combines TRBV27 with TRBJ1-1; 8 bases line up with TRBD1. V lost 7 bases to trimming and J lost 2 bases; unmatched junction nucleotides: 9. This CDR3 region has 15 residues. CDR1 MNHEY and CDR2 SMNVEV come from the germline V gene (reference sequence).

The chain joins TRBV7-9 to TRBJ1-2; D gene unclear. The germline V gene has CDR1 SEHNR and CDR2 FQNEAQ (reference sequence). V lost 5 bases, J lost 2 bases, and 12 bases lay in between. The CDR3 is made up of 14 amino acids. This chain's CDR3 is CASSLSGRNYGYTF. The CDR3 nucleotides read TGTGCCAGCAGCCTCTCCGGGAGAAACTATGGCTACACCTTC.

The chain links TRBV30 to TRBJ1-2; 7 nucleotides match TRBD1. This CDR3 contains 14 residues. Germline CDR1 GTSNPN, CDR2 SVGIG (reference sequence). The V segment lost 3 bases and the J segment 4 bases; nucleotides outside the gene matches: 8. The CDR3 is CAWSYRGGGYGYTF. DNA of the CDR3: TGTGCCTGGAGCTACAGGGGAGGTGGCTATGGCTACACCTTC.

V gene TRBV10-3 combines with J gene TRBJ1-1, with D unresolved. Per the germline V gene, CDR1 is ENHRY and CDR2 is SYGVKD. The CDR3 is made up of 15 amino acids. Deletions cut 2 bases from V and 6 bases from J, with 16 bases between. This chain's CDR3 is CAISERADMYAEAFF. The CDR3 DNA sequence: TGTGCCATCAGTGAGAGGGCTGACATGTACGCTGAAGCTTTCTTT.

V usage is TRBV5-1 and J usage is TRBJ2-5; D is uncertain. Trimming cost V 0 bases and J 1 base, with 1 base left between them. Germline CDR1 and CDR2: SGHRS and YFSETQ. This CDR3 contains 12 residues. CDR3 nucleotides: TGCGCCAGCAGCTTGGCCCAAGAGACCCAGTACTTC. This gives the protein CASSLAQETQYF.

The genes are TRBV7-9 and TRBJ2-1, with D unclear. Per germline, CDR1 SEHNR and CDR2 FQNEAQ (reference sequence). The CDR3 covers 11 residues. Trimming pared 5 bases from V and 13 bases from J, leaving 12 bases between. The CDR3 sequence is CASSLNSIQFF. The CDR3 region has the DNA TGTGCCAGCAGCCTAAACAGCATTCAGTTCTTC.

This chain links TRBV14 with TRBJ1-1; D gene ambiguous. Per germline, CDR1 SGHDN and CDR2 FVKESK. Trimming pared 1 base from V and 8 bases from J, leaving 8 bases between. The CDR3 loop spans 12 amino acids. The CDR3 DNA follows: TGTGCCAGCAGCCAAGTCGGCAGAGAAGCTTTCTTT. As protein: CASSQVGREAFF.

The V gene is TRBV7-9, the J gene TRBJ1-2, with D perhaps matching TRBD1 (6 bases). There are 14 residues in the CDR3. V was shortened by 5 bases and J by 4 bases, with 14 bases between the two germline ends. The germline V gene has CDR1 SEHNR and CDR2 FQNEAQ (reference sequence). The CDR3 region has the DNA TGTGCCAGCAGCCCTACAGGGAATGTCTATGGCTACACCTTC. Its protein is CASSPTGNVYGYTF.